This T cell receptor (beta chain) was captured in a study of tumor-infiltrating lymphocytes in primary liver carcinoma. Reverse transcription of about 500 ng total RNA with a constant-region primer produced TCR beta cDNA. For TCR beta, libraries were produced by three nested multiplex PCR rounds using slightly modified ARM-PCR. A C-beta reverse primer was combined with TRBV1-TRBV30 forward primers in the first two PCR rounds, and each round had around 11 cycles. TCRdb analysed the multiplex PCR reads with MiXCR anew, one entry per CDR3 protein. This table holds around 81,000 distinct CDR3 sequences, roughly two thirds found once. Co-extracting RNA and DNA was done with about 20-33 mg of unsorted bulk tissue as input. V dropped 4 bases and J dropped 6 bases, with 18 bases sitting between them. Germline values: CDR1 SGHRS, CDR2 YFSETQ. The CDR3 totals 15 residues.

The rearrangement links TRBV5-1 to TRBJ2-3; possible D gene TRBD2, 7 bases. The sequencing sample was made of liver tumor tissue from sampling region 4. The subset is: tumor region T4, right-lateral pole. This sequence originates from a woman aged 60-75 years with primary liver carcinoma and hepatitis B virus infection. The CDR3 DNA reads as TGCGCCAGCAGCCCTGACGGGGGGCTTTGGGATACGCAGTATTTT. Residues: CASSPDGGLWDTQYF.